This T cell receptor beta chain was identified during a study of T cell changes during pregnancy in multiple sclerosis. Profiled with immunoSEQ multiplex PCR; TCRdb holds only in-frame clones, not every one. This sample yields fewer than 40,000 clones, of which approximately 90% are seen a single time; over 0.4% belongs to the top ten. V trimming: 5 bases; J trimming: 0 bases; junction bases outside the gene matches: 4. This CDR3 has 16 amino acids. From germline, CDR1 is LGHNA and CDR2 YNFKEQ. Sequencing was performed on CD4+ T cells from peripheral blood mononuclear cells, taken in the first trimester of pregnancy. This TCR was recovered from a female donor in good health, enrolled as a control in a pregnancy study. The J gene is TRBJ2-6, the V gene TRBV4-2; 7 bases are a match to TRBD2. The CDR3 bases are TGTGCCAGCAGCGGGGGGGTAGGCTCTGGGGCCAACGTCCTGACTTTC. Residues: CASSGGVGSGANVLTF.